What follows is one T cell receptor beta chain and its context. Its specificity is unknown. This entry comes from a study of cytomegalovirus exposure and HLA in healthy donors. Study-level points and caveats: Exclusion as indistinguishable affected some V segments, including TRBV6-2 and TRBV6-3. The study had only CMV serostatus as immune exposure information. Sequencing artifact likely explains a cluster of highly shared sequence variants. What TCR beta sequences reportedly achieved was accurate prediction of HLA-A and HLA-B alleles in most subjects.

Both 60 Vbeta primers and 13 Jbeta primers went into the PCR. Here immunoSEQ multiplex PCR was the method, and the copy in TCRdb shows in-frame clones only, minus some. The data show under 200,000 clones, 65% to 85% seen once. The ends were cut back, 2 bases at V and 5 bases at J, with 10 bases in the middle. There are 15 residues in the CDR3. Per germline, CDR1 SGHVS and CDR2 FQNEAQ. The clonotype comes from a woman in her 50s in good health and CMV-seropositive. The V gene is TRBV7-8, the J gene TRBJ1-6; the D gene is possibly TRBD1 (6 bases). Sequencing input: PBMCs. The CDR3: CASSLRGGDNSPLHF. CDR3 bases: TGTGCCAGCAGCTTAAGAGGGGGGGATAATTCACCCCTCCACTTT.